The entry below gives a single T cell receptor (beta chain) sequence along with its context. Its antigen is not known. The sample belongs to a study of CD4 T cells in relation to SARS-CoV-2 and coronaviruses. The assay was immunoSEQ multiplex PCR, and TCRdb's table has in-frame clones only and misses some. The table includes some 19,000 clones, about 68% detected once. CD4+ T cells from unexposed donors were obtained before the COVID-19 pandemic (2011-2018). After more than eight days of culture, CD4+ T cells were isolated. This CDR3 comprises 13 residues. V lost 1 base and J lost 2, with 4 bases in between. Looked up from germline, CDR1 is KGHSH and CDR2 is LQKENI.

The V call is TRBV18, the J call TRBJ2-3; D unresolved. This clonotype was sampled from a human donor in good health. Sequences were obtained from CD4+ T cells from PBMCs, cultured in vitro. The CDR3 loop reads CASSPRDTDTQYF. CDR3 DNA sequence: TGTGCCAGCTCACCACGGGACACAGATACGCAGTATTTT.